A selection of T cell receptor beta chains follows, all from one sample in a study of blood T cell repertoires in COVID-19. Sequenced by immunoSEQ multiplex PCR; TCRdb stores in-frame clones only, minus some. The sample lists 100,000 or so clones, approximately 69% seen once, with about 6.5% in the top ten. Specimen: peripheral blood. The receptor source for this set is a man older than 75 with acute or convalescent COVID-19. CDR3s include the opening cysteine and the closing phenylalanine or tryptophan. Each record gives: clone size, D gene, J gene, V gene, CDR3 protein, CDR3 DNA. D genes are given only for firm matches. Size values are once, few and many counts, or a class for expanded clones, and some rows have none.

few,TRBD1,TRBJ2-3,TRBV18,CASSLTQGLGDTQYF,TGTGCCAGCTCCCTAACACAGGGGTTGGGTGATACGCAGTATTTT
.,.,TRBJ1-2,TRBV7-2,CASSLLGGGRGGYTF,TGTGCCAGCAGCTTATTGGGCGGGGGTAGGGGAGGCTACACCTTC
few,.,TRBJ2-1,TRBV6-1,CASSESGNEQFF,TGTGCCAGCAGTGAATCCGGGAATGAGCAGTTCTTC
.,TRBD2,TRBJ2-5,TRBV24-1,CATSDRTSGIETQYF,TGTGCCACCAGTGATCGGACTAGCGGGATAGAGACCCAGTACTTC
.,TRBD1,TRBJ1-5,TRBV28,CASSTGQYQPQHF,TGTGCCAGCAGTACGGGACAGTATCAGCCCCAGCATTTT
.,.,TRBJ1-6,TRBV20-1,CSASNRNSPLHF,TGCAGTGCTAGTAACAGAAATTCACCCCTCCACTTT
.,TRBD1,TRBJ2-5,TRBV28,CASSFSQGARETQYF,TGTGCCAGCAGTTTCTCACAGGGGGCGCGGGAGACCCAGTACTTC
few,TRBD2,TRBJ2-3,TRBV7-3,CASSLGRPGLAADTQYF,TGTGCCAGCAGCTTAGGACGCCCGGGACTAGCGGCAGATACGCAGTATTTT
.,.,TRBJ2-3,TRBV2,CASILATSGDTQYF,TGTGCCAGCATTTTAGCCACCTCGGGAGATACGCAGTATTTT
.,TRBD2,TRBJ2-3,TRBV29-1,CSVGSISGKSDTQYF,TGCAGCGTGGGGTCTATTAGCGGGAAGTCAGATACGCAGTATTTT
.,.,TRBJ2-3,TRBV5-6,CASFGADTQYF,TGTGCCAGCTTCGGAGCAGATACGCAGTATTTT
.,TRBD2,TRBJ2-5,TRBV29-1,CSVASGRPQETQYF,TGCAGCGTTGCCAGCGGGAGGCCCCAAGAGACCCAGTACTTC
.,.,TRBJ1-2,TRBV6-5,CASSNGGDGAWTF,TGTGCCAGCAGTAACGGAGGGGATGGGGCGTGGACCTTC
.,TRBD1,TRBJ1-4,TRBV7-9,CASSLVGQGIEKLFF,TGTGCCAGCAGCTTAGTGGGACAGGGGATTGAAAAACTGTTTTTT
.,TRBD1,TRBJ2-7,TRBV25-1,CASSSGGEQYF,TGTGCCAGCAGTTCAGGGGGCGAGCAGTACTTC